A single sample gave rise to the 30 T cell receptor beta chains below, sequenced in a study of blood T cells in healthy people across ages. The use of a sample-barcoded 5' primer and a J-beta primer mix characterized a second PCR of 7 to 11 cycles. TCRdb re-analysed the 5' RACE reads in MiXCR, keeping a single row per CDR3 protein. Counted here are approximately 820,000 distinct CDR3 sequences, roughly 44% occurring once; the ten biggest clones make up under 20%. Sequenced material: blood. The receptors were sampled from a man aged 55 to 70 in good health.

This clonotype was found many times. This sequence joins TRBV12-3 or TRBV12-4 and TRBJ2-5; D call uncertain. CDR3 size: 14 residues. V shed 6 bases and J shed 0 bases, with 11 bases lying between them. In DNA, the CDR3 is TGTGCCAGCAGCTTTGGCGGAAACCAAGAGACCCAGTACTTC. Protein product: CASSFGGNQETQYF.

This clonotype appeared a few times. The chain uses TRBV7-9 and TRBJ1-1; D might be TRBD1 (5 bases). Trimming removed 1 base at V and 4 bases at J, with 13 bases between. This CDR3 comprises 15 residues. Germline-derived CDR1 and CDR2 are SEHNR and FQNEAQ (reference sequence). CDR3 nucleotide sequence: TGTGCCAGCAGCTTAGATCCGACAGCGTTCACTGAAGCTTTCTTT. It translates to CASSLDPTAFTEAFF.

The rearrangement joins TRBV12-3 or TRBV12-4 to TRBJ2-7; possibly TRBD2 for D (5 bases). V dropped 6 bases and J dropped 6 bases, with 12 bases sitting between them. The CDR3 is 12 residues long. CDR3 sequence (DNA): TGTGCCAGCAGCTACCTAGAGGGCGAGCAGTACTTC. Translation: CASSYLEGEQYF.

The CDR3 is CASSNPGTTIEQFF. CDR3 DNA sequence: TGTGCCAGCAGCAATCCCGGGACTACCATTGAGCAGTTCTTC. The chain uses TRBV7-8 and TRBJ2-1, with 7 bases aligning to TRBD2. V shed 5 bases and J 9 bases; nucleotides not matched to a gene: 10. The length of the CDR3 is 14 residues. Germline V lookup: CDR1 SGHVS, CDR2 FQNEAQ.

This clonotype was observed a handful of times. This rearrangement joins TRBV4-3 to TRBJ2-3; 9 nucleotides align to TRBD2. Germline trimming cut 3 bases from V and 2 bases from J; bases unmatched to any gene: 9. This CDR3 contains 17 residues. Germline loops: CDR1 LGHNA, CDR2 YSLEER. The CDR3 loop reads CASSQGGGASVTDTQYF. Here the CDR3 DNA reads TGCGCCAGCAGCCAGGGCGGGGGGGCCTCGGTCACAGATACGCAGTATTTT.

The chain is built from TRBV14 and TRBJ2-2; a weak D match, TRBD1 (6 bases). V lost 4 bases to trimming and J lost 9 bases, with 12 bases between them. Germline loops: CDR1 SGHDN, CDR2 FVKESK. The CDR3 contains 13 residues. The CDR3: CASSPQGSWELFF. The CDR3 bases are TGTGCCAGCAGCCCACAGGGTTCGTGGGAGCTGTTTTTT.

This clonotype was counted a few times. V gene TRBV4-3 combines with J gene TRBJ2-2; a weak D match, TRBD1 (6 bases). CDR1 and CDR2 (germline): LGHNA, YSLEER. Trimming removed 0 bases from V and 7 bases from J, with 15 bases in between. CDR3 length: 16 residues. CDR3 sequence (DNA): TGCGCCAGCAGCCAAGATGCCAGGGGTAAAATCGGGGAGCTGTTTTTT. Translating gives CASSQDARGKIGELFF.

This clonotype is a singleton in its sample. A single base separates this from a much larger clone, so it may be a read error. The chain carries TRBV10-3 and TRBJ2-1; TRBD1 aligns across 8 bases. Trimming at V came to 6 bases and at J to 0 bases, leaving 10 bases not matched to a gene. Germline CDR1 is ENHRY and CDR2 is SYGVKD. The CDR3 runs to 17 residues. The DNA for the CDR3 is TGTGCCATCAGGGGAAGATCAGGGGGCAGCTCCTACAATGAGCAGTTCTTC. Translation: CAIRGRSGGSSYNEQFF.

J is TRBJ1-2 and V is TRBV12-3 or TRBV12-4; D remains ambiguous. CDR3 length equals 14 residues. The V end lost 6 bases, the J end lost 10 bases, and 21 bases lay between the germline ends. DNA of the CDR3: TGTGCCAGCAGCCCTTACCAGCTCGCGGATGACTACACCTTC. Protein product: CASSPYQLADDYTF.

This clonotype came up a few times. The CDR3 loop reads CASSPRTVSSYEQYF. The DNA for the CDR3 is TGTGCCAGCAGCCCCAGGACAGTGAGCTCCTACGAGCAGTACTTC. The gene calls are TRBV7-2 and TRBJ2-7; perhaps TRBD1 as D (6 bases). Germline values: CDR1 SGHTA, CDR2 FQGNSA. This CDR3 spans 15 amino acids. V was clipped by 5 bases and J by 0 bases, with 14 bases between them.

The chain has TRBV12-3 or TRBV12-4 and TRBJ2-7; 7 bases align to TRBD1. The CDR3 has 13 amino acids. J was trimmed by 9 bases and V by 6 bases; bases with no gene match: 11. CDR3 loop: CASSPGQEDAQYF. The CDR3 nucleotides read TGTGCCAGCAGCCCTGGACAGGAAGATGCGCAGTACTTC.

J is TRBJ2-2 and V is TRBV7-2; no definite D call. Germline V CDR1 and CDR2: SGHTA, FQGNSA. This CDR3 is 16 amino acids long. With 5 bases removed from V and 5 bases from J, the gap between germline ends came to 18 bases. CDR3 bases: TGTGCCAGCAGCCCGGGCGCCGGGTCCAAAACCGGGGAGCTGTTTTTT. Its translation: CASSPGAGSKTGELFF.

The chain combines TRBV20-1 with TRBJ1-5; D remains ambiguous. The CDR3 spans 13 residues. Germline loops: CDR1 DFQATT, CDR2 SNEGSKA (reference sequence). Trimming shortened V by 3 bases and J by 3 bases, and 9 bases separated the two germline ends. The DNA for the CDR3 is TGCAGTGCTAGTGTTGGAAACAATCAGCCCCAGCATTTT. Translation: CSASVGNNQPQHF.

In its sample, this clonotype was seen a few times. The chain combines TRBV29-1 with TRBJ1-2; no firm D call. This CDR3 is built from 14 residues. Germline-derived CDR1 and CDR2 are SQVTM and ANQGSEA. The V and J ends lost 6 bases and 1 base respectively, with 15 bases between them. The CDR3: CSVEGGYINYGYTF. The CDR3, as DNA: TGCAGCGTGGAGGGAGGATACATTAACTATGGCTACACCTTC. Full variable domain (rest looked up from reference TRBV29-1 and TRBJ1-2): SAVISQKPSRDICQRGTSLTIQCQVDSQVTMMFWYRQQPGQSLTLIATANQGSEATYESGFVIDKFPISRPNLTFSTLTVSNMSPEDSSIYLCSVEGGYINYGYTFGSGTRLTVV.

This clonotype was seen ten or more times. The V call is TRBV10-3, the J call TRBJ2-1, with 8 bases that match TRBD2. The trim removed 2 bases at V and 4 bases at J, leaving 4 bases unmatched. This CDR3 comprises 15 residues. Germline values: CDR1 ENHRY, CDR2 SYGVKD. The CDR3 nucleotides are TGTGCCATCAGTGAGCGGGAGGGATCTTACAATGAGCAGTTCTTC. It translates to CAISEREGSYNEQFF.

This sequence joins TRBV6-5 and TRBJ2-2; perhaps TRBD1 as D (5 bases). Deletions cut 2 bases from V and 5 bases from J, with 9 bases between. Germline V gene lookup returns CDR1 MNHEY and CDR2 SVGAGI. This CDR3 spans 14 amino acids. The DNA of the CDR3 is TGTGCCAGCAGTTACGACTCAGGGACCGGGGAGCTGTTTTTT. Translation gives CASSYDSGTGELFF.

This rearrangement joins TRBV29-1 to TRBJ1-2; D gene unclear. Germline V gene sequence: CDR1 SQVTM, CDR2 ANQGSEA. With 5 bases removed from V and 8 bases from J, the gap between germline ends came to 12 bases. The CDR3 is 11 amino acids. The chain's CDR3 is CSVPADLGYTF. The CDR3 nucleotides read TGCAGCGTTCCGGCGGATTTGGGCTACACCTTC.

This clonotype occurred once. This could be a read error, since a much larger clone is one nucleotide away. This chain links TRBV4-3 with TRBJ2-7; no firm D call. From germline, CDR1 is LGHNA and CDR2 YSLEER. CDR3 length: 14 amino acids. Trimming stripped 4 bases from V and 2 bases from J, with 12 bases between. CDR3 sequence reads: CASSRVQATYEQYF. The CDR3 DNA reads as TGCGCCAGCAGCCGAGTCCAGGCTACCTACGAGCAGTACTTC.

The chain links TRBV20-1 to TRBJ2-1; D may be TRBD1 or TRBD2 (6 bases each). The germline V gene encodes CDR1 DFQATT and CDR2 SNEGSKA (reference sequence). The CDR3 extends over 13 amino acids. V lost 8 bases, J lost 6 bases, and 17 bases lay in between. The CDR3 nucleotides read TGCAGTCCCTCGGGGGCCAAGGGCAATGAGCAGTTCTTC. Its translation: CSPSGAKGNEQFF.

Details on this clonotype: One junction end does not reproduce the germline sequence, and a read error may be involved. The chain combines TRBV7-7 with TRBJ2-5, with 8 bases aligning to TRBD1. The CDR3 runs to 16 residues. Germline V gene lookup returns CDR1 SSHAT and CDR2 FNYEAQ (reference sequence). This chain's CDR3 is CASSTWTGTAQETQYF. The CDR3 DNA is TGTGCTAGCAGCACCTGGACAGGGACGGCCCAAGAGACCCAGTACTTC.

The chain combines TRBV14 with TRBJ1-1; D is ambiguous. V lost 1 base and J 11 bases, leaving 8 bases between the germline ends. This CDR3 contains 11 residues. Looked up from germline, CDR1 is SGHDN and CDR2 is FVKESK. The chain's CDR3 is CASSQVLQAFF. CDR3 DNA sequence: TGTGCCAGCAGCCAAGTGTTACAGGCTTTCTTT. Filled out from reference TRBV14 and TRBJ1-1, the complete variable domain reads EAGVTQFPSHSVIEKGQTVTLRCDPISGHDNLYWYRRVMGKEIKFLLHFVKESKQDESGMPNNRFLAERTGGTYSTLKVQPAELEDSGVYFCASSQVLQAFFGQGTRLTVV.

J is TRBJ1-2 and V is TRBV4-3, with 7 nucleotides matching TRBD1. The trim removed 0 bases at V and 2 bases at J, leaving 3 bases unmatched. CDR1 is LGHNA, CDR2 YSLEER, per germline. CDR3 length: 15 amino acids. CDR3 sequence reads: CASSQDLGQNYGYTF. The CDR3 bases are TGCGCCAGCAGCCAAGACCTGGGACAGAACTATGGCTACACCTTC.

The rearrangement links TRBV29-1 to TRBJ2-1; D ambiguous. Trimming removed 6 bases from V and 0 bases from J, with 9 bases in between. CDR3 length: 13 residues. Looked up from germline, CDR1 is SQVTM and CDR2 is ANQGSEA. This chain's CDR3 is CSVLPGSYNEQFF. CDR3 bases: TGCAGCGTGCTCCCAGGCTCCTACAATGAGCAGTTCTTC.

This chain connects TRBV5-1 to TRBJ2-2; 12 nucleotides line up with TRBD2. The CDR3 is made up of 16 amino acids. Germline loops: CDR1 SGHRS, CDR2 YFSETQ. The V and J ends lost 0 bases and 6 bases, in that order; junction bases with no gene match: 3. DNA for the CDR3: TGCGCCAGCAGCTTGGGACTAGCGGGGGCCCCCGGGGAGCTGTTTTTT. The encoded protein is CASSLGLAGAPGELFF.

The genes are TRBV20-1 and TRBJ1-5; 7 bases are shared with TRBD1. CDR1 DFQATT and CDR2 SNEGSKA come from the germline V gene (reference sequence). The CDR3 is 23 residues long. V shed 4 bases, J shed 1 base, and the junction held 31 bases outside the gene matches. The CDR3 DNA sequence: TGCAGTGCTACTGATCGCCTCGACCCTTCGGGCCAAAACAGGGGTAGGAGCAATCAGCCCCAGCATTTT. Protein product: CSATDRLDPSGQNRGRSNQPQHF.

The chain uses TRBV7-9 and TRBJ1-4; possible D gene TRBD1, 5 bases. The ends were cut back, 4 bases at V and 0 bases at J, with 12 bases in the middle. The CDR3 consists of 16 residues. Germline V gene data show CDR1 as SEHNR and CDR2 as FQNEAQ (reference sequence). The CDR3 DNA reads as TGTGCCAGCAGCTCGGGACGGGGTGCAACTAATGAAAAACTGTTTTTT. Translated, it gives CASSSGRGATNEKLFF.

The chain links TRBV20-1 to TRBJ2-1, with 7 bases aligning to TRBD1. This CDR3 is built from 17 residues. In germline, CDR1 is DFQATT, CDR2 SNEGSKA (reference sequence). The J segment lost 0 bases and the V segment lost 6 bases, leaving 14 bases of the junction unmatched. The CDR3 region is CSARKITTGSSYNEQFF. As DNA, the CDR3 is TGCAGTGCGAGAAAAATAACGACAGGGAGCTCCTACAATGAGCAGTTCTTC.

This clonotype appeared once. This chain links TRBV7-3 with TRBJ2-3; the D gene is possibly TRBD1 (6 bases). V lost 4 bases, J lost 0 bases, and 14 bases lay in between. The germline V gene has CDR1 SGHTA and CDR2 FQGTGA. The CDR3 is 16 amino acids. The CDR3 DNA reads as TGTGCCAGCAGCTCATACGGGACATCCAGCACAGATACGCAGTATTTT. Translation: CASSSYGTSSTDTQYF.

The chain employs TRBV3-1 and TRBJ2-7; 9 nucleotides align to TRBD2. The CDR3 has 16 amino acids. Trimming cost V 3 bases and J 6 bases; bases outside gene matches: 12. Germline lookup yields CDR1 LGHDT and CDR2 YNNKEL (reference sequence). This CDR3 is CASSQRLAGSGSEQYF. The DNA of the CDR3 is TGTGCCAGCAGCCAGCGGCTAGCGGGGAGCGGAAGCGAGCAGTACTTC.

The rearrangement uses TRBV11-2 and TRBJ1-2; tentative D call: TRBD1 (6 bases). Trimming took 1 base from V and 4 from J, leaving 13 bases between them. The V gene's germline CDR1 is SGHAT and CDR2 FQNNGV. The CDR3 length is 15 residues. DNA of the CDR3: TGTGCCAGCAGCTTAGGGACAGTTGTGGGCTATGGCTACACCTTC. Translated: CASSLGTVVGYGYTF. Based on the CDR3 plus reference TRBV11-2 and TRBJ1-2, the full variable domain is EAGVAQSPRYKIIEKRQSVAFWCNPISGHATLYWYQQILGQGPKLLIQFQNNGVVDDSQLPKDRFSAERLKGVDSTLKIQPAKLEDSAVYLCASSLGTVVGYGYTFGSGTRLTVV.